This T cell receptor beta chain is drawn from a study of cytomegalovirus exposure and HLA in healthy donors. Looking at the study overall: Of all 400 or so donors who were genotyped, around 82% belonged to the Caucasian-associated ancestry cluster. Study-level findings and limits: The study listed 150 to 200 cytomegalovirus-associated TCR beta chains. A later analysis linked a missense DCLRE1C variant to TCR beta V- and J-gene trimming.

A remark on this clone: Antigen unknown.

Germline values: CDR1 LGHNT, CDR2 FRNRAP. The CDR3 contains 13 residues. V was cut by 5 bases and J by 7 bases, with 15 bases left in between. Use of 60 Vbeta and 13 Jbeta primers characterized the PCR. Data came from immunoSEQ multiplex PCR; TCRdb stores just in-frame clones and leaves some out. The repertoire holds some 250,000 clones, with around 80% as singletons. The sequencing input was PBMCs. The J gene is TRBJ2-7, the V gene TRBV12-5; no definite D call. The receptor was derived from a woman aged 40 to 50 in good health and CMV-seropositive. CDR3 sequence (DNA): TGTGCTAGTGGTCCCACCTATGTCGAGGAGCAGTACTTC. This translates into CASGPTYVEEQYF.